The rows below give T cell receptor beta chains drawn from one sample of a study of Ad26.COV2.S vaccination and SARS-CoV-2 variants. Generated by immunoSEQ multiplex PCR, the TCRdb table keeps only in-frame clones and is missing some. Counted here are 300,000 to 450,000 clones, about 90% occurring once; the ten biggest clones make up 3.9%. Sequenced material: peripheral blood, taken after recovery from COVID-19. The receptor source for this set is a human donor who had recovered from COVID-19. The CDR3 runs from the conserved cysteine through the conserved F or W. The order of the fields is J gene, V gene, clone size, D gene, CDR3 DNA, CDR3 protein. The D gene is left open where the match is weak. Where a row states a size, it is once, few, many or the class of an expanded clone; other rows omit it.

TRBJ1-1 TRBV5-6 NA NA TGTGCCAGCAGCTTGATGATCCCCGGGTGGAGTGAAGCTTTCTTT CASSLMIPGWSEAFF
TRBJ2-2 TRBV5-5 NA NA TGTGCCAGCAGCTTCGGTTCAGGGCGGGGGGAGCTGTTTTTT CASSFGSGRGELFF
TRBJ1-4 TRBV5-4 NA NA TGTGCCAGCAGCGCCACTCCTTACTCTAATGAAAAACTGTTTTTT CASSATPYSNEKLFF
TRBJ1-1 TRBV9 NA NA TGTGCCAGCGGAGGGGGACACCTGAACACTGAAGCTTTCTTT CASGGGHLNTEAFF
TRBJ2-1 TRBV29-1 NA TRBD1 TGCAGCGTTGAACGGGACAGGGGAGGAGATGAGCAGTTCTTC CSVERDRGGDEQFF
TRBJ2-5 TRBV20-1 NA NA TGCAGTGCTAACGGGCAAGAGACCCAGTACTTC CSANGQETQYF
TRBJ2-5 TRBV6-5 NA NA TGTGCCAGCAGTAAGGGGTCAGTAGAGACCCAGTACTTC CASSKGSVETQYF
TRBJ2-7 TRBV5-1 NA NA TGCGCCAGCAGCTTGGTTAGGGCCCACTACGAGCAGTACTTC CASSLVRAHYEQYF
TRBJ1-1 TRBV20-1 once NA TGCAGTGCTAGTTCATGGGAAAAGGGCGGCCTTACAGGCATGAACACTGAAGCTTTCTTT CSASSWEKGGLTGMNTEAFF
TRBJ1-3 TRBV3-1/TRBV3-2 NA NA TGTGCCAGCAGCCAAGCTCAGGGACTAGGAAACACCATATATTTT CASSQAQGLGNTIYF
TRBJ1-2 TRBV5-1 NA TRBD1 TGCGCCAGCAGCTTGGAGACAGGGCCAAGAAGCTACACCTTC CASSLETGPRSYTF
TRBJ2-5 TRBV7-2 NA NA TGTGCCAGCAGCTTAGCTGGTCTAGCAGGGGAGACCCAGTACTTC CASSLAGLAGETQYF
TRBJ1-3 TRBV7-6 NA TRBD1 TGTGCCAGCAGCACCGGGACAGCCGTAAACACCATATATTTT CASSTGTAVNTIYF
TRBJ1-5 TRBV7-9 once TRBD1 TGTGCCAGCAGCTTGGGACAGGGGTATCAGCCCCAGCATTTT CASSLGQGYQPQHF
TRBJ1-1 TRBV2 NA NA TGTGCCAGCAGTGATTGGGCCAGGGCGAACACTGAAGCTTTCTTT CASSDWARANTEAFF
TRBJ2-7 TRBV14 NA TRBD1 TGTGCCAGCAGCCCCAGACAGGACAGGTATAGCTCCTACGAGCAGTACTTC CASSPRQDRYSSYEQYF
TRBJ2-7 TRBV18 NA NA TGTGCCAGCTCACCACCGGTGACAGGAGGCTACGAGCAGTACTTC CASSPPVTGGYEQYF
TRBJ2-1 TRBV7-9 NA NA TGTGCCAGCAGCTTATCGGAGGGTGGGAATGAGCAGTTCTTC CASSLSEGGNEQFF
TRBJ2-3 TRBV5-6 NA NA TGTGCCAGCAGCTCCGGGCTCGACGATACGCAGTATTTT CASSSGLDDTQYF
TRBJ2-7 TRBV5-1 NA NA TGCGCCAGCAGCTTGGTTGCAGACTACGAGCAGTACTTC CASSLVADYEQYF
TRBJ1-6 TRBV4-1 NA NA TGCGCCAGCAGCCAAAAGCGCGGGGCTTCACCCCTCCACTTT CASSQKRGASPLHF
TRBJ2-7 TRBV27 NA NA TGTGCCAGCAGTTTGAAGGGGGCCTACGAGCAGTACTTC CASSLKGAYEQYF
TRBJ1-1 TRBV9 NA NA TGTGCCAGCAGCGTTGGGCAGAGGAACACTGAAGCTTTCTTT CASSVGQRNTEAFF
TRBJ1-3 TRBV9 NA NA TGTGCCAGCAGCGTTGTATCCACCCGATCTTTAGGAAACACCATATATTTT CASSVVSTRSLGNTIYF
TRBJ1-1 TRBV18 NA TRBD1 TGTGCCAGCTCACCTACAGGGGCTGGAGGGAACACTGAAGCTTTCTTT CASSPTGAGGNTEAFF
TRBJ1-1 TRBV6-6 NA NA TGTGCCAGCAGTTGGGACCGAAACACTGAAGCTTTCTTT CASSWDRNTEAFF
TRBJ2-5 TRBV5-1 NA NA TGCGCCAGCAGCTTGCGTAGGTACCAAGAGACCCAGTACTTC CASSLRRYQETQYF
TRBJ2-7 TRBV10-2 once TRBD1 TGCGCCAGCAGACCCAGGGGGAGCTCCTACGAGCAGTACTTC CASRPRGSSYEQYF
TRBJ1-5 TRBV4-1 once NA TGCGCCAGCAGCCAAGCACCCCAGGGTTATCAGCCCCAGCATTTT CASSQAPQGYQPQHF
TRBJ1-2 TRBV5-1 NA NA TGCGCCAGCAGCCCCGATCAATTAGGCTACACCTTC CASSPDQLGYTF
TRBJ2-2 TRBV27 NA TRBD1 TGTGCCAGCCCTGCCCCTTTGGACAGGGATGGCACCGGGGAGCTGTTTTTT CASPAPLDRDGTGELFF
TRBJ1-1 TRBV27 NA NA TGTGCCAGCAGTTTATGGATTTCGGGGAGTGAAGCTTTCTTT CASSLWISGSEAFF
TRBJ1-6 TRBV11-2 NA NA TGTGCCAGCAGCTTAGATGTAGGGGCAGCCCTCCACTTT CASSLDVGAALHF
TRBJ2-2 TRBV6-5 NA NA TGTGCCAGCCTCAACAGAACTTGGTACACCGGGGAGCTGTTTTTT CASLNRTWYTGELFF
TRBJ2-7 TRBV7-2 few NA TGTGCCAGCAGTCCATCCATACCCGGTCCTTCAAAGTACGAGCAGTACTTC CASSPSIPGPSKYEQYF
TRBJ2-4 TRBV10-1 NA NA TGCGCCAGCAGTGAGTCCCCGGGGCTAGCCAAAAACATTCAGTACTTC CASSESPGLAKNIQYF
TRBJ2-1 TRBV3-1/TRBV3-2 NA NA TGTGCCAGCAGAGCTGGCCCCCTAAATTACAATGAGCAGTTCTTC CASRAGPLNYNEQFF
TRBJ2-7 TRBV5-1 NA TRBD1 TGCGCCAGCAGCTTCAGTTCCCGCCAAGGACAGGGTGGCGAGCAGTACTTC CASSFSSRQGQGGEQYF
TRBJ2-1 TRBV19 NA TRBD2 TGTGCCAGTAGTACTAAGCTAGCGGGGTTGTACAATGAGCAGTTCTTC CASSTKLAGLYNEQFF
TRBJ1-4 TRBV10-1 NA NA TGCGCCAGCAGTGTGAGGCATAATGAAAAACTGTTTTTT CASSVRHNEKLFF
TRBJ1-2 TRBV6-5 NA NA TGTGCCAGCAGAACTAGCGACAGGAACTATGGCTACACCTTC CASRTSDRNYGYTF
TRBJ1-5 TRBV19 NA NA TGTGCCAGTACTGATATCCGGGGAGATCAGCCCCAGCATTTT CASTDIRGDQPQHF
TRBJ1-1 TRBV6-5 NA NA TGTGCCAGCAGTTATAGGCTCGTGGGTCGTCCGACTGAAGCTTTCTTT CASSYRLVGRPTEAFF
TRBJ1-1 TRBV24-1 NA NA TGTGCCACCAGTGATGATAGGTTTAAAGTTTCGGACACTGAAGCTTTCTTT CATSDDRFKVSDTEAFF
TRBJ1-1 TRBV5-1 NA NA TGCGCCAGCAGAGGCCCGACCGGCACTGAAGCTTTCTTT CASRGPTGTEAFF
TRBJ1-1 TRBV19 NA NA TGTGCCAGTATTAATCGGGGAAGGGTGGGCACTGAAGCTTTCTTT CASINRGRVGTEAFF
TRBJ2-1 TRBV11-2 NA TRBD1 TGTGCCAGCAGCTTCGGACAGGGTATGTACAATGAGCAGTTCTTC CASSFGQGMYNEQFF
TRBJ2-3 TRBV24-1 NA TRBD1 TGTGCCACCATGCTGGACAGGGAAGAGGGCACAGATACGCAGTATTTT CATMLDREEGTDTQYF
TRBJ2-7 TRBV2 NA TRBD2 TGTGCCAGCAGCGGGGCGGGAGACGAGCAGTACTTC CASSGAGDEQYF
TRBJ1-2 TRBV6-5 NA TRBD1 TGTGCCAGCAGTCAGGGACAGTTGACTGGCTACACCTTC CASSQGQLTGYTF